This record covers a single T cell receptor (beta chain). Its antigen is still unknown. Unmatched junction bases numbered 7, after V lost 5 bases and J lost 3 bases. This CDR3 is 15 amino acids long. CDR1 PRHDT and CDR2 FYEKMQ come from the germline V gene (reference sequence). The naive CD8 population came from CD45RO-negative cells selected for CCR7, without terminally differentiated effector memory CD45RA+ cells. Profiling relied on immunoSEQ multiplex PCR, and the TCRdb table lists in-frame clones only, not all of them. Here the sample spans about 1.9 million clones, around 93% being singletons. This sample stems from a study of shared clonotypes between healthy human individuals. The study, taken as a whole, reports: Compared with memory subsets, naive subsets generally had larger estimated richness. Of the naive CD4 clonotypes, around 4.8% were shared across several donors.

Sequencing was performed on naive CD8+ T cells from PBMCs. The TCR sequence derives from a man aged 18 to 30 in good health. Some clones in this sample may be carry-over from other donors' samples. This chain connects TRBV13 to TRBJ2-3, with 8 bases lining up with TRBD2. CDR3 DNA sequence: TGTGCCAGCAGCCGAAGCGGGAGAGGTACAGATACGCAGTATTTT. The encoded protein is CASSRSGRGTDTQYF. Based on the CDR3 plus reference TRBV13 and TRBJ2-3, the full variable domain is AAGVIQSPRHLIKEKRETATLKCYPIPRHDTVYWYQQGPGQDPQFLISFYEKMQSDKGSIPDRFSAQQFSDYHSELNMSSLELGDSALYFCASSRSGRGTDTQYFGPGTRLTVL.